The rows below give T cell receptor beta chains drawn from one sample of a study of T-cell memory formation after mild COVID-19. TCRdb reanalysed the 5' RACE reads using MiXCR and keeps one entry per CDR3 protein. The sample lists approximately 430,000 distinct CDR3 sequences; more than 20% were seen once. Material for sequencing was PBMCs or a T cell subset sorted from them (not recorded which). The receptors here all came from an adult woman who had mild COVID-19 (a few samples of this study predate the infection). Cell type and time point are not known. The CDR3 runs from the conserved cysteine through the conserved F or W. Each record gives: D gene, J gene, V gene, clone size, CDR3 DNA, CDR3 protein. The D gene is left open where the match is weak. Clone size is given for some rows only: seen once, a few or many times, or a class if the clone is expanded.

d_call: TRBD1; j_call: TRBJ2-7; v_call: TRBV12-3/TRBV12-4; clone_size: few; cdr3_nt: TGTGCCAGCAGGGGACAGGCGCACTACGAGCAGTACTTC; cdr3_aa: CASRGQAHYEQYF
d_call: NA; j_call: TRBJ1-1; v_call: TRBV29-1; clone_size: few; cdr3_nt: TGCAGCGTTGAAGAGTGGAAGGGATCTCTTCCTGAAGCTTTCTTT; cdr3_aa: CSVEEWKGSLPEAFF
d_call: TRBD2; j_call: TRBJ2-3; v_call: TRBV6-5; clone_size: NA; cdr3_nt: TGTGCCAGCAGTAACCCAGCGGGACCGGTTCCAGATACGCAGTATTTT; cdr3_aa: CASSNPAGPVPDTQYF
d_call: NA; j_call: TRBJ2-7; v_call: TRBV12-3/TRBV12-4; clone_size: NA; cdr3_nt: TGTGCCAGCAGTCGCACGCAAGCACGGGGCTCCTACGAGCAGTACTTC; cdr3_aa: CASSRTQARGSYEQYF
d_call: NA; j_call: TRBJ2-7; v_call: TRBV12-3/TRBV12-4; clone_size: few; cdr3_nt: TGTGCCAGCAGTTTGGACGGGACAAGCACCTACGAGCAGTACTTC; cdr3_aa: CASSLDGTSTYEQYF
d_call: NA; j_call: TRBJ1-2; v_call: TRBV6-1; clone_size: NA; cdr3_nt: TGTGCCAGCAGTGAACGGTCCTCCTATGGCTACACCTTC; cdr3_aa: CASSERSSYGYTF
d_call: NA; j_call: TRBJ2-7; v_call: TRBV20-1; clone_size: NA; cdr3_nt: TGCAGTGCTAGAAAGCGGGCCTCCTACGAGCAGTACTTC; cdr3_aa: CSARKRASYEQYF
d_call: NA; j_call: TRBJ1-5; v_call: TRBV20-1; clone_size: few; cdr3_nt: TGCAGTGCTAGCAGTACCAGCAATCAGCCCCAGCATTTT; cdr3_aa: CSASSTSNQPQHF
d_call: NA; j_call: TRBJ2-2; v_call: TRBV24-1; clone_size: few; cdr3_nt: TGTGCCACCAGTGATTTGCGGGAATCGAGGGACACCGGGGAGCTGTTTTTT; cdr3_aa: CATSDLRESRDTGELFF
d_call: TRBD1; j_call: TRBJ2-2; v_call: TRBV6-2/TRBV6-3; clone_size: few; cdr3_nt: TGTGCCAGCAGCTATGATCACCCCGGGACAGGCACCCCCGGGGAGCTGTTTTTT; cdr3_aa: CASSYDHPGTGTPGELFF
d_call: NA; j_call: TRBJ1-2; v_call: TRBV20-1; clone_size: many; cdr3_nt: TGCAGTGCTACAAACCCAGGTGCTAACTATGGCTACACCTTC; cdr3_aa: CSATNPGANYGYTF